Here is one TCR beta chain with its context. What this receptor recognizes is not known. Base qualities are not at hand, and no much larger clone is one base apart. The entry originates in a study of shared clonotypes between healthy human individuals (TCRdb year 2020). Some background on the complete study: The cohort comprised a couple of women and a few men aged 18 to 49 years. For each donor, CD4 naive and CD4 memory were each given three plates, CD8 naive was given two plates, and CD8 memory was given one plate. To estimate repertoire size and how much clonotypes are shared between individuals, the study performed deep sequencing of blood TCR repertoires from a few healthy adults. To increase sequencing depth and limit assay-specific biases, TCR repertoire library preparation and sequencing were carried out by different laboratories using diverse techniques. Between about 0.8 and 8.9 billion PBMCs per donor were obtained by leukapheresis. General findings and caveats noted by the study authors: Because the study included a small number of donors, the genetic and exposure-history diversity represented was limited. Across a handful of donors, roughly 5.4% of naive CD4, approximately 3.6% of naive CD8, roughly 2.2% of memory CD4, and approximately 0.4% of memory CD8 clonotypes were shared. Sampling was restricted to blood, and TCR repertoires in tissue are likely to differ from TCR repertoires in blood. Rarefaction of sorted-subset datasets indicated incomplete sequencing despite the large sequencing depth. Clonotypes shared by all four sorted-subset donors showed higher generation probabilities than non-shared clonotypes. Pairwise subsampling led to the expectation that sequencing depth would affect the degree of clonotype sharing among donors. Larger estimated clonotype richness was generally found for naive subsets than for memory subsets.

The donors were healthy, HIV-negative adults who had no recently reported acute infections or vaccinations. Every donor was a Caucasian adult living in Nashville, Tennessee, USA. CD4+ T cells were enriched by magnetic negative selection; naive cells were then positively selected on CD45RA, and the negative fraction formed the memory subset. After blood collection by leukapheresis, PBMCs were isolated using Ficoll-Histopaque density gradient centrifugation and then cryopreserved in the vapor phase of liquid nitrogen. Analytical flow cytometry was used to check the purity and quantity of every magnetically sorted T cell population. Genomic DNA was isolated from each sorted fraction and quantified by UV absorbance on a Nanodrop 2000c. V loses 6 bases at its end and J loses 2 bases; junction bases beyond the gene matches: 3. According to the germline V gene, CDR1 reads SNHLY and CDR2 reads FYNNEI. The CDR3 covers 14 residues, taking in both the cysteine and the phenylalanine. The CDR3 DNA has 42 bases and is translated from base 1.

Using the deep immunoSEQ assay, TCR CDR3 regions were amplified from genomic DNA by multiplex PCR. For each cell subset, the extracted genomic DNA was distributed evenly across all wells of several immunoSEQ 96-well plates, and each plate served as one replicate. For sorted subsets, 150 to 250 ng genomic DNA, equal to about 30,000 T cell genomes, was loaded into each replicate PCR. Purified libraries were measured with a Qubit 3.0 fluorometer, size-checked on a Bioanalyzer 2100, and measured again with the KAPA Library Quantification kit. Every immunoSEQ 96-well plate was sequenced on a separate single-read 150-cycle Illumina NextSeq 550 flow cell. In the authors' own workflow: Because the immunoSEQ output held only junctional sequences and lacked quality scores, the filtering could not match the filtering applied to full-length reads. To assign V/J genes and CDR3, sequences were annotated using PyIR, a Python wrapper for IgBLAST v1.9, with IMGT germline references. Any read was removed if the V/J assignment was weak (E-value above 1e-6), the CDR3 was missing, or the read contained stop codons, out-of-frame junctions, or ambiguous translated residues. V3J clonotypes were defined as sequences sharing an identical inferred V gene, J gene, and CDR3 amino acid sequence. Percentage overlap between repertoires was calculated by dividing the number of shared unique clonotypes by the size of the smaller repertoire. Three approaches were used to assess repertoire richness: RTK rarefaction, the Chao1 estimator, and Recon v2.1 estimates of unobserved clonotypes. For all TCRbeta clonotypes obtained by the gDNA method from a handful of donors, generation probabilities were computed with OLGA. TCRdb limited this immuneACCESS table to in-frame rearrangements with V and J called. A share of clones is missing; checked studies link under half to unresolved V genes, and the rest is unexplained. V, J and clone size derive from that table, while D and trimming were established from the DNA sequence. The sample table lists over 2 million clones, roughly 94% of them with a count of one. The ten largest clonotypes hold approximately 0.13% of the sample.

Here the chain combines TRBV2 and TRBJ2-1, and TRBD1 aligns with 8 junction nucleotides. Input material: naive CD4+ T cells sorted from blood. The cell subset or site label on this specimen signifies: CD45RA+ positively selected. This clonotype originated in a young man in good health. The DNA is TGTGCCAGCAGACAGGGGGGTGCCTACAATGAGCAGTTCTTC. Its protein is CASRQGGAYNEQFF. Reference TRBV2 and TRBJ2-1 genes cover what lies past the CDR3, so the full variable domain is EPEVTQTPSHQVTQMGQEVILRCVPISNHLYFYWYRQILGQKVEFLVSFYNNEISEKSEIFDDQFSVERPDGSNFTLKIRSTKLEDSAMYFCASRQGGAYNEQFFGPGTRLTVL.